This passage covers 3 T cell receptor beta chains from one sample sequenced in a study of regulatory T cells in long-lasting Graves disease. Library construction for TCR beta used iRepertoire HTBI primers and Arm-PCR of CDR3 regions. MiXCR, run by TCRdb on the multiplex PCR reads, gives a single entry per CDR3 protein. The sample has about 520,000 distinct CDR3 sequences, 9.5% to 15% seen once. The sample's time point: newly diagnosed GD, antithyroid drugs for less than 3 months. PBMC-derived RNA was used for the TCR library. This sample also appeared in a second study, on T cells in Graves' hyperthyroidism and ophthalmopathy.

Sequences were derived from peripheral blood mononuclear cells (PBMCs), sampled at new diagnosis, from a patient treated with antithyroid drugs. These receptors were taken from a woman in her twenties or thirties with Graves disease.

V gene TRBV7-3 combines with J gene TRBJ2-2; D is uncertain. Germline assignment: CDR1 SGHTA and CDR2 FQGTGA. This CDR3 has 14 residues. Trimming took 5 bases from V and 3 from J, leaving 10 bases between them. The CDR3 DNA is TGTGCCAGCAGCCCCAACTCCCACACCGGGGAGCTGTTTTTT. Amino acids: CASSPNSHTGELFF.

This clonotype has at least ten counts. The CDR3 DNA follows: TGTGCCAGCAGTCCCTCCGCGAGTAAAGGGGGCGAGCAGTACTTC. Translated, it gives CASSPSASKGGEQYF. The chain links TRBV12-3 or TRBV12-4 to TRBJ2-7, with D perhaps TRBD1 (6 bases). This CDR3 contains 15 residues. V was shortened by 5 bases and J by 6 bases, with 20 bases between the two germline ends.

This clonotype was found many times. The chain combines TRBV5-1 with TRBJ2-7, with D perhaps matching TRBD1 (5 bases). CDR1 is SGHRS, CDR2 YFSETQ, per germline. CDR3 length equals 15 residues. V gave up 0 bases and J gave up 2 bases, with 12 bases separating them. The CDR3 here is CASSLGPTETYEQYF. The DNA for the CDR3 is TGCGCCAGCAGCTTGGGACCGACAGAAACCTACGAGCAGTACTTC. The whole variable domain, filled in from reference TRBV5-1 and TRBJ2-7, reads KAGVTQTPRYLIKTRGQQVTLSCSPISGHRSVSWYQQTPGQGLQFLFEYFSETQRNKGNFPGRFSGRQFSNSRSEMNVSTLELGDSALYLCASSLGPTETYEQYFGPGTRLTVT.